This T cell receptor beta chain was sequenced during a study of blood T cell repertoires in COVID-19. Study background: From the United States, Italy and Spain came samples of acute and convalescent COVID-19. In each case, the material was cDNA or gDNA derived from T cells, B-cell-depleted T cells, or PBMCs.

Produced via immunoSEQ multiplex PCR; TCRdb's table is partial and in-frame only. The top ten hold roughly 3% of the sample, which has 200,000 to 250,000 clones, 65% to 85% seen once. V shed 6 bases and J 7 bases; nucleotides not matched to a gene: 8. The CDR3 length is 14 residues. CDR1 and CDR2 (germline): SNHLY, FYNNEI. This chain uses TRBV2 with TRBJ2-7, with 11 bases matching TRBD2. The sequence derives from a woman in her twenties or thirties who had recovered from COVID-19. The sample consisted of peripheral blood. CDR3 sequence: CASRPTSGRTEQYF. CDR3 in DNA: TGTGCCAGCAGACCTACTAGCGGGAGAACGGAGCAGTACTTC.